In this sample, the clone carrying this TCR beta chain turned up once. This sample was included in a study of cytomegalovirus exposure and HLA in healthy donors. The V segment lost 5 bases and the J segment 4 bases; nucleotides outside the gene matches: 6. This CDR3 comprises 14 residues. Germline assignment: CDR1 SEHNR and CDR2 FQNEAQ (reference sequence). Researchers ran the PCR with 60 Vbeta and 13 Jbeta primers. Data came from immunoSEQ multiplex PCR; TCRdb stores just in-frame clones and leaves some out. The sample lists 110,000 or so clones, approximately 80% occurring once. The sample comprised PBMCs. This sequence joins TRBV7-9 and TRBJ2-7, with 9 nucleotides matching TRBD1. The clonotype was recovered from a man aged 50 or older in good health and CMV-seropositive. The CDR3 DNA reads TGTGCCAGCAGCCCCGGGACAGGGCGGTACGAGCAGTACTTC. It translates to CASSPGTGRYEQYF.